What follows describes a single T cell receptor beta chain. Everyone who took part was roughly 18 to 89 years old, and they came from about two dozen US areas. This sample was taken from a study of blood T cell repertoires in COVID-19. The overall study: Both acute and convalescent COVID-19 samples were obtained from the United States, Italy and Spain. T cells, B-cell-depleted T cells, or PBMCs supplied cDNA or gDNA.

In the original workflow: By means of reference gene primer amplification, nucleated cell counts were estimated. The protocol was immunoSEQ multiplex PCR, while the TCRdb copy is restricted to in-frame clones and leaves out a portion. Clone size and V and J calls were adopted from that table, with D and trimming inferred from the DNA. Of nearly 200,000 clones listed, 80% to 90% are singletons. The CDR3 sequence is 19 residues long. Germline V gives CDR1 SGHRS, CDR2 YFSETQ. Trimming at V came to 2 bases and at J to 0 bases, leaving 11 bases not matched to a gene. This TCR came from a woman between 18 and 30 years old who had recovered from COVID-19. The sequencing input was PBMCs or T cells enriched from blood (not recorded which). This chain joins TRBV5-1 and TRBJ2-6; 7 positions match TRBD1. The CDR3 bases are TGCGCCAGCAGCTTCCCCTTGACAGGGATCTCCTCTGGGGCCAACGTCCTGACTTTC. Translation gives CASSFPLTGISSGANVLTF. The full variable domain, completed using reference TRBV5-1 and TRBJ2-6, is KAGVTQTPRYLIKTRGQQVTLSCSPISGHRSVSWYQQTPGQGLQFLFEYFSETQRNKGNFPGRFSGRQFSNSRSEMNVSTLELGDSALYLCASSFPLTGISSGANVLTFGAGSRLTVL.